Listed here are 30 T cell receptor beta chains from one sample, sequenced in a study of T cell responses to AZD1222 COVID-19 vaccine (dated by TCRdb to the early 2020s). The library was produced with the immunoSEQ multiplex PCR assay. Imported from immuneACCESS, the table was reduced by TCRdb to in-frame sequences with V and J called. These copies leave out some clones; in studies compared against another copy, an unresolved V gene accounts for under half, and the cause of the remainder is not known. Present in this sample are 50,000 to 70,000 clones, about 88% of which were seen just once. About 5.9% of the sample is held by the ten biggest clonotypes. The time point label of this sample denotes: about 28 days (+/-7) after the second vaccine dose. Sequencing was performed on peripheral blood, taken 28 days after the second AZD1222 dose. These receptors all stem from an adult who received the AZD1222 COVID-19 vaccine.

The V and J genes are TRBV28 and TRBJ1-2, with D perhaps TRBD1 (5 bases). The germline V gene has CDR1 MDHEN and CDR2 SYDVKM. The length of the CDR3 is 13 residues. V was trimmed by 2 bases and J by 6 bases, leaving 10 bases between them. This CDR3 is CASSLVGEHGYTF. In nucleotides, the CDR3 is TGTGCCAGCAGTTTAGTAGGGGAGCATGGCTACACCTTC.

The chain joins TRBV7-9 to TRBJ1-1; a possible D gene is TRBD1 (5 bases). CDR1 is SEHNR, CDR2 FQNEAQ, per germline (reference sequence). The germline V and J ends were trimmed by 3 bases and 0 bases, with 14 bases remaining between them. The CDR3 sequence is 16 residues long. This chain's CDR3 is CASSFDSPLMNTEAFF. CDR3 in DNA: TGTGCCAGCAGCTTCGACAGCCCCCTCATGAACACTGAAGCTTTCTTT.

This clone was seen a single time. The J gene is TRBJ1-5, the V gene TRBV5-4, with 8 bases matching TRBD1. The CDR3 contains 14 residues. Trimming cost V 2 bases and J 3 bases; bases outside gene matches: 1. Germline-derived CDR1 and CDR2 are SGHNT and YYREEE (reference sequence). The CDR3 loop reads CASSLQGVNQPQHF. The DNA of the CDR3 is TGTGCCAGCAGCTTACAGGGGGTCAATCAGCCCCAGCATTTT. Filled out from reference TRBV5-4 and TRBJ1-5, the complete variable domain reads ETGVTQSPTHLIKTRGQQVTLRCSSQSGHNTVSWYQQALGQGPQFIFQYYREEENGRGNFPPRFSGLQFPNYSSELNVNALELDDSALYLCASSLQGVNQPQHFGDGTRLSIL.

The chain couples TRBV6-1 to TRBJ1-1; maybe TRBD1 (6 bases). Germline lookup yields CDR1 MNHNS and CDR2 SASEGT. The V end was cut by 3 bases, the J end by 6 bases, with 14 bases between. The CDR3 runs 14 residues. This CDR3 reads CASSDTGRGPEAFF. The CDR3 DNA sequence: TGTGCCAGCAGTGATACAGGGCGCGGCCCTGAAGCTTTCTTT.

The rearrangement joins TRBV5-4 to TRBJ1-6; 7 bases align to TRBD1. With V trimmed by 4 bases and J by 7 bases, 8 bases remained unmatched. Per germline, CDR1 SGHNT and CDR2 YYREEE (reference sequence). The CDR3 loop spans 15 amino acids. The CDR3 spells CASSPRTGENSPLHF. The CDR3 DNA is TGTGCCAGCAGCCCACGGACAGGAGAGAATTCACCCCTCCACTTT. The variable domain in full, with the rest retrieved from reference TRBV5-4 and TRBJ1-6, is ETGVTQSPTHLIKTRGQQVTLRCSSQSGHNTVSWYQQALGQGPQFIFQYYREEENGRGNFPPRFSGLQFPNYSSELNVNALELDDSALYLCASSPRTGENSPLHFGNGTRLTVT.

In its sample, this clone was seen once. This chain links TRBV19 with TRBJ1-5; no firm D call. Trimming left V 8 bases short and J 6 bases short, with 17 bases between. The CDR3 consists of 14 residues. Germline assignment: CDR1 LNHDA and CDR2 SQIVND (reference sequence). CDR3 DNA sequence: TGTGCCAGTCGATGGACGGGGTTGACTCAGCCCCAGCATTTT. Protein sequence: CASRWTGLTQPQHF.

The V and J genes are TRBV5-4 and TRBJ2-3; D may be TRBD2 (5 bases). The CDR3 has 15 amino acids. Germline CDR1 and CDR2: SGHNT and YYREEE (reference sequence). Trimming pared 0 bases from V and 4 bases from J, leaving 12 bases between. Here the CDR3 reads CASSLEAVQADTQYF. CDR3 nucleotides: TGTGCCAGCAGCTTGGAAGCGGTTCAGGCAGATACGCAGTATTTT.

In its sample, this clone was seen once. The chain recombines TRBV11-2 with TRBJ2-2; 10 nucleotides align to TRBD2. The CDR3 spans 14 residues. Germline-derived CDR1 and CDR2 are SGHAT and FQNNGV. With 9 bases clipped from V and 6 bases from J, the junction kept 7 bases outside the gene matches. The CDR3: CASKSGTSAGELFF. CDR3 nucleotide sequence: TGTGCCAGTAAATCCGGGACTAGCGCCGGGGAGCTGTTTTTT.

The chain recombines TRBV18 with TRBJ1-2, with TRBD1 as a possible D gene (6 bases). Trimming stripped 5 bases from V and 3 bases from J, with 10 bases between. CDR3 length: 13 amino acids. Germline V lookup: CDR1 KGHSH, CDR2 LQKENI. CDR3 in amino acids: CASSEDRYYGYTF. CDR3 DNA: TGTGCCAGCTCAGAGGACAGATACTATGGCTACACCTTC.

The gene calls are TRBV6-5 and TRBJ2-7, with 8 nucleotides matching TRBD1. Germline lookup yields CDR1 MNHEY and CDR2 SVGAGI. V dropped 6 bases and J dropped 6; count of bases not matched to a gene: 7. The CDR3 is 13 residues long. The CDR3, as DNA: TGTGCCAGCAGCCTGGACAGGGTCTCCGAGCAGTACTTC. Translated: CASSLDRVSEQYF.

The chain combines TRBV11-2 with TRBJ2-2; D not resolved. This CDR3 region has 14 residues. Deletions cut 0 bases from V and 4 bases from J, with 6 bases between. Per the germline V gene, CDR1 is SGHAT and CDR2 is FQNNGV. The CDR3 nucleotides read TGTGCCAGCAGCTTAGATAGAGCCACCGGGGAGCTGTTTTTT. Encoded protein: CASSLDRATGELFF. Variable domain in full (rest from reference TRBV11-2 and TRBJ2-2): EAGVAQSPRYKIIEKRQSVAFWCNPISGHATLYWYQQILGQGPKLLIQFQNNGVVDDSQLPKDRFSAERLKGVDSTLKIQPAKLEDSAVYLCASSLDRATGELFFGEGSRLTVL.

The chain carries TRBV5-1 and TRBJ2-3; 7 positions agree with TRBD2. The trim removed 4 bases at V and 5 bases at J, leaving 7 bases unmatched. CDR3 length equals 14 residues. CDR1 is SGHRS and CDR2 is YFSETQ in the germline V gene. The CDR3 region is CASSPPGGQDTQYF. DNA of the CDR3: TGCGCCAGCAGCCCCCCGGGGGGTCAAGATACGCAGTATTTT.

The rearrangement uses TRBV7-9 and TRBJ1-4; unclear D gene. Trimming cost V 5 bases and J 0 bases, with 10 bases left between them. The CDR3 totals 15 residues. CDR1 and CDR2 (germline): SEHNR, FQNEAQ (reference sequence). The chain's CDR3 is CASSPNTATNEKLFF. DNA of the CDR3: TGTGCCAGCAGCCCTAACACTGCAACTAATGAAAAACTGTTTTTT.

The genes are TRBV7-9 and TRBJ2-1, with 7 bases fitting TRBD1. Germline lookup yields CDR1 SEHNR and CDR2 FQNEAQ (reference sequence). The CDR3 runs to 15 residues. With V trimmed by 5 bases and J by 6 bases, 10 bases remained unmatched. CDR3 sequence: CASSPRSTGVNEQFF. The CDR3 DNA sequence: TGTGCCAGCAGCCCGCGGTCAACAGGGGTCAATGAGCAGTTCTTC.

V is TRBV6-5 and J is TRBJ2-5; no clear D. Germline-derived CDR1 and CDR2 are MNHEY and SVGAGI. CDR3 length: 11 residues. V lost 8 bases and J 5 bases, leaving 9 bases between the germline ends. CDR3 coding DNA: TGTGCCAGCTTGGATAAGGAGACCCAGTACTTC. Protein product: CASLDKETQYF.

The chain couples TRBV9 to TRBJ2-3; 8 bases map to TRBD2. V was pared by 4 bases and J by 5 bases, with 12 bases of the junction left unmatched. The CDR3 contains 16 residues. CDR1 and CDR2 (germline): SGDLS, YYNGEE. CDR3 sequence: CASSSPAAGGLDTQYF. In nucleotides, the CDR3 is TGTGCCAGCAGCTCCCCCGCGGCGGGAGGTCTAGATACGCAGTATTTT.

The V and J genes are TRBV11-3 and TRBJ2-5; D is ambiguous. V was trimmed by 1 base and J by 5 bases, leaving 11 bases between them. The CDR3 sequence is 14 residues long. CDR1 is SGHNT and CDR2 is YENEEA in the germline V gene. The CDR3 coding sequence is TGTGCCAGCAGCTTAGGAAACTCCGGGGAGACCCAGTACTTC. Its translation is CASSLGNSGETQYF.

The chain has TRBV19 and TRBJ1-2; 7 nucleotides agree with TRBD1. This CDR3 has 14 residues. Trimming removed 4 bases from V and 3 bases from J; junction bases left unmatched: 5. Germline CDR1 LNHDA, CDR2 SQIVND (reference sequence). CDR3 nucleotides: TGTGCCAGTAGTAGACAGGGACCCGACTATGGCTACACCTTC. It encodes CASSRQGPDYGYTF. Variable domain in full (rest from reference TRBV19 and TRBJ1-2): DGGITQSPKYLFRKEGQNVTLSCEQNLNHDAMYWYRQDPGQGLRLIYYSQIVNDFQKGDIAEGYSVSREKKESFPLTVTSAQKNPTAFYLCASSRQGPDYGYTFGSGTRLTVV.

The CDR3 DNA is TGTGCCATCAGTGAGTCTGGGACAGGGGGCATTGTGGGCTACACCTTC. This gives the protein CAISESGTGGIVGYTF. The chain uses TRBV10-3 and TRBJ1-2, with 12 positions matching TRBD1. Losses at the gene ends were 0 bases for V and 8 bases for J; bases not matched to a gene: 7. The CDR3 loop spans 16 amino acids. From germline, CDR1 is ENHRY and CDR2 SYGVKD.

This clone was picked up one time. V is TRBV4-1 and J is TRBJ1-4; D is undetermined. V lost 1 base and J 5 bases, leaving 5 bases between the germline ends. The CDR3 runs to 13 residues. CDR1 is MGHRA and CDR2 is YSYEKL in the germline V gene. Written as DNA, the CDR3 is TGCGCCAGCAGCCAAGCCAGGAATGAAAAACTGTTTTTT. Translation gives CASSQARNEKLFF.

This clone showed up just once. The gene calls are TRBV19 and TRBJ2-2; tentative D call: TRBD2 (5 bases). CDR1 is LNHDA and CDR2 is SQIVND in the germline V gene (reference sequence). V was cut by 5 bases and J by 6 bases, with 16 bases left in between. The CDR3 spans 15 residues. CDR3 in amino acids: CASSEASKRAGELFF. CDR3 nucleotide sequence: TGTGCCAGTAGTGAGGCTAGCAAGAGGGCCGGGGAGCTGTTTTTT. The full variable domain, rest sourced from reference TRBV19 and TRBJ2-2, is DGGITQSPKYLFRKEGQNVTLSCEQNLNHDAMYWYRQDPGQGLRLIYYSQIVNDFQKGDIAEGYSVSREKKESFPLTVTSAQKNPTAFYLCASSEASKRAGELFFGEGSRLTVL.

This sequence joins TRBV15 and TRBJ2-1; TRBD2 matches 9 bases. The V and J ends lost 5 bases and 3 bases, in that order; junction bases with no gene match: 8. The CDR3 covers 16 residues. The germline V gene encodes CDR1 LNHNV and CDR2 YYDKDF (reference sequence). Here the CDR3 DNA reads TGTGCCACCAGCGGGAGCGGGACTAGCTACTACAATGAGCAGTTCTTC. This codes for CATSGSGTSYYNEQFF.

The V gene is TRBV7-3, the J gene TRBJ2-1; D possibly matches TRBD1 or TRBD2 (5 bases each). The CDR3 has 16 residues. Germline-derived CDR1 and CDR2 are SGHTA and FQGTGA. V was shortened by 5 bases and J by 8 bases, with 22 bases between the two germline ends. This CDR3 reads CASSPGRGASGDEQFF. The CDR3 DNA follows: TGTGCCAGCAGCCCGGGACGAGGGGCCTCGGGCGATGAGCAGTTCTTC.

This chain joins TRBV9 and TRBJ2-2, with 8 nucleotides matching TRBD2. V shed 5 bases, J shed 5 bases, and the junction held 8 bases outside the gene matches. Looked up from germline, CDR1 is SGDLS and CDR2 is YYNGEE. CDR3 length: 15 amino acids. The CDR3 protein is CASSGAGVGTGELFF. CDR3 sequence (DNA): TGTGCCAGCAGTGGAGCGGGAGTAGGAACCGGGGAGCTGTTTTTT.

This clone was observed a single time. The chain employs TRBV7-6 and TRBJ1-2, with D tentatively TRBD1 (5 bases). The CDR3 runs 18 residues. Per germline, CDR1 SGHVS and CDR2 FNYEAQ. The ends were cut back, 4 bases at V and 4 bases at J, with 25 bases in the middle. CDR3 DNA: TGTGCCAGCAGCTCCGGGTTTTACAGGCCCCAGATCGGCTATGGCTACACCTTC. Protein: CASSSGFYRPQIGYGYTF.

V and J are TRBV5-1 and TRBJ1-6; possible D gene TRBD1, 6 bases. Trimming shortened V by 4 bases and J by 5 bases, and 10 bases separated the two germline ends. In germline, CDR1 is SGHRS, CDR2 YFSETQ. The CDR3 length is 14 residues. CDR3 sequence reads: CASSPDSNNSPLHF. CDR3 nucleotides: TGCGCCAGCAGCCCGGACAGTAATAATTCACCCCTCCACTTT.

The chain joins TRBV5-1 to TRBJ2-7; 7 bases agree with TRBD1. The CDR3 runs to 14 residues. Per germline, CDR1 SGHRS and CDR2 YFSETQ. V gave up 4 bases and J gave up 5 bases; unmatched junction bases: 9. The CDR3 loop reads CASSTGTAYDEQYF. As DNA, the CDR3 is TGCGCCAGCAGCACTGGGACAGCTTACGACGAGCAGTACTTC. Using reference TRBV5-1 and TRBJ2-7 for the parts outside the CDR3, the full variable domain is KAGVTQTPRYLIKTRGQQVTLSCSPISGHRSVSWYQQTPGQGLQFLFEYFSETQRNKGNFPGRFSGRQFSNSRSEMNVSTLELGDSALYLCASSTGTAYDEQYFGPGTRLTVT.

The chain has TRBV6-5 and TRBJ2-3, with TRBD1 matching 9 bases. Per the germline V gene, CDR1 is MNHEY and CDR2 is SVGAGI. V was pared by 9 bases and J by 1 base, with 8 bases of the junction left unmatched. CDR3 length: 15 amino acids. The CDR3 loop reads CASITGGMGTDTQYF. The CDR3 region has the DNA TGTGCCAGTATAACAGGGGGCATGGGCACAGATACGCAGTATTTT.

The chain uses TRBV6-5 and TRBJ1-2; unclear D gene. V was clipped by 6 bases and J by 5 bases, with 10 bases between them. Germline assignment: CDR1 MNHEY and CDR2 SVGAGI. The CDR3 is 12 residues long. The CDR3 is CASSPSPYGYTF. DNA for the CDR3: TGTGCCAGCAGCCCGAGCCCTTATGGCTACACCTTC.

The chain combines TRBV9 with TRBJ2-7, with 11 bases fitting TRBD2. Germline CDR1 and CDR2: SGDLS and YYNGEE. The junction had 17 bases not matched to a gene; V was cut back by 4 bases and J by 2 bases. The CDR3 runs to 19 residues. DNA of the CDR3: TGTGCCAGCAGCTCCCCCGTGACAGGGGGACTAGCGGACCCCTACGAGCAGTACTTC. Protein: CASSSPVTGGLADPYEQYF.